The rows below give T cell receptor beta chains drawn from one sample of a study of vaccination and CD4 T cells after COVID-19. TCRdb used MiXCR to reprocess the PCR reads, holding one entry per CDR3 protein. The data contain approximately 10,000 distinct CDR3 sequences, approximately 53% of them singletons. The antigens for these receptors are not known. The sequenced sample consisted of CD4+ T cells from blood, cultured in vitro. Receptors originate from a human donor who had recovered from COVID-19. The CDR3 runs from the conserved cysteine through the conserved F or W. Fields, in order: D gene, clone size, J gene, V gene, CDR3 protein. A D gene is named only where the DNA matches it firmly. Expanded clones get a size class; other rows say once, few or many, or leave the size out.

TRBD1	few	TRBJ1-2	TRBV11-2	CASSTDRDIGYTF
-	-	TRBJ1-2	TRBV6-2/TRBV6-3	CASSGPLGGYTF
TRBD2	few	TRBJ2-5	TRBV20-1	CSAGLAGGVSQETQYF
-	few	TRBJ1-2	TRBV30	CAWSTGTGRLF
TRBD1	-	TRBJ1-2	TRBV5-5	CASSWGGTVNLLNYGYTF
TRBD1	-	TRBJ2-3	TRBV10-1	CASSGRQGGADTQYF
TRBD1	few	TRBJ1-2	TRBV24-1	CATSDTTGNYGYTF
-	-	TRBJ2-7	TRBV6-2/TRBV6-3	CASSSGWADVFYEQYF
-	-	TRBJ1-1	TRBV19	CASSIGRDPTEAFF
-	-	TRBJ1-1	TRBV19	CAITTASRNEAFF
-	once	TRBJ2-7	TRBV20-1	CSARDPRVSYEQYF
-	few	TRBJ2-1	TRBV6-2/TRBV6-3	CAIAQTAHEQFF
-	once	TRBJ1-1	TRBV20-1	CSVAQGDTEAFF
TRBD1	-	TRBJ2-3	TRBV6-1	CASSIGQGSADTQYF
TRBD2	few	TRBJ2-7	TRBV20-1	CSATSGGSTYEQYF
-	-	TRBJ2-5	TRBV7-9	CASSPGGAGGTQYF
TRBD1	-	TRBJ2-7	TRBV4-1	CASSQTGTGGKEQYF
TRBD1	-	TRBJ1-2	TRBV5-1	CASSLDDRGHGYTF
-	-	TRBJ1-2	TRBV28	CASSLKGGYGYTF
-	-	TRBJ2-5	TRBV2	CASSSIETQYF
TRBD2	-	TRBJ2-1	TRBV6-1	CATGGLPIFSYNEQFF